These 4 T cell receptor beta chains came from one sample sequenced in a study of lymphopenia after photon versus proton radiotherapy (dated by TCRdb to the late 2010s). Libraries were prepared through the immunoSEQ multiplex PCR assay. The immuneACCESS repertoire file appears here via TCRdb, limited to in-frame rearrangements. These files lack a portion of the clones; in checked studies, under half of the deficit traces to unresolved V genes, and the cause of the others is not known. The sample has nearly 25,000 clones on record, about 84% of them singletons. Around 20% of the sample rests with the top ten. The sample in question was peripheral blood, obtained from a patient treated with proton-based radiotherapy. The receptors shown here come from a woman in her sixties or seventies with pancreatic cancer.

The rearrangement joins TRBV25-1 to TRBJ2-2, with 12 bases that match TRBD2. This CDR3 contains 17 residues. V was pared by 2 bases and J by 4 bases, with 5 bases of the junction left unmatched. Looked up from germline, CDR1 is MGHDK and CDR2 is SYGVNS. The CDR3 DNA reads TGTGCCAGCAGTGAACCCGGACTAGCGGGACGCACCGGGGAGCTGTTTTTT. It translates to CASSEPGLAGRTGELFF.

CDR3 in amino acids: CASSLRSFGGSYEQYF. In DNA form, the CDR3 reads TGTGCCAGCAGCCTACGTAGCTTCGGCGGGAGCTACGAGCAGTACTTC. V usage is TRBV5-6 and J usage is TRBJ2-7; 7 bases match TRBD2. The CDR3 is 16 amino acids. CDR1 is SGHDT, CDR2 YYEEEE, per germline. The ends lost 4 bases at V and 3 bases at J; junction bases unmatched: 13. The entire variable domain, with the rest obtained from reference TRBV5-6 and TRBJ2-7, is as follows: DAGVTQSPTHLIKTRGQQVTLRCSPKSGHDTVSWYQQALGQGPQFIFQYYEEEERQRGNFPDRFSGHQFPNYSSELNVNALLLGDSALYLCASSLRSFGGSYEQYFGPGTRLTVT.

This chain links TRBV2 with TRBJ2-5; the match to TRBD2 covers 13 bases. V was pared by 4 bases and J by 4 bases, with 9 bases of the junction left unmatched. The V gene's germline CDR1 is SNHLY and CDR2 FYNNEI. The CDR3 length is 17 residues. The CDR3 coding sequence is TGTGCCAGCAGTGGGGGGACTAGCGGGATTAGGTTAGAGACCCAGTACTTC. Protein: CASSGGTSGIRLETQYF.

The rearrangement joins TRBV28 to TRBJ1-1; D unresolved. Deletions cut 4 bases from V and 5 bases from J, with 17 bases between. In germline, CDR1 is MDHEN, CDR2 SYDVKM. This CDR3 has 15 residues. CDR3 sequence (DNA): TGTGCCAGCAGTTCTCGAATAGGGATGGGTACTGAAGCTTTCTTT. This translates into CASSSRIGMGTEAFF.